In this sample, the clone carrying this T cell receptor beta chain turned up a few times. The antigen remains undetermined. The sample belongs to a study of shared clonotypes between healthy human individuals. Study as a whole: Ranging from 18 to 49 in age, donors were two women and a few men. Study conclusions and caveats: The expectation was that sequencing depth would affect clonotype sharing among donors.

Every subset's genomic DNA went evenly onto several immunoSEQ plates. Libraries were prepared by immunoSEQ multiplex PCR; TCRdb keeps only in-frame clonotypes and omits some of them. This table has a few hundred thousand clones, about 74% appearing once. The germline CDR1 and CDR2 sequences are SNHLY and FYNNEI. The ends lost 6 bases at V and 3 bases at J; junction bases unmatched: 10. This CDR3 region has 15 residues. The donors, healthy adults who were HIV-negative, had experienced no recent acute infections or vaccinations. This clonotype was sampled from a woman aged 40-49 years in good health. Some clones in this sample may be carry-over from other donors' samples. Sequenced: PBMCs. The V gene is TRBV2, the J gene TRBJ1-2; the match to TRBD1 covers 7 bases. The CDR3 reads CASSPQGDKDYGYTF. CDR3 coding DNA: TGTGCCAGCAGCCCTCAGGGGGACAAGGACTATGGCTACACCTTC.